The sample holds many counts of the clone carrying this TCR beta chain. Its antigen is unknown. Specified time point: persistent/refractory GD, antithyroid drugs over 5 years with positive TRAb. The TCR library used RNA extracted from PBMCs. The data belong to a study of regulatory T cells in long-lasting Graves disease. General observations from the study: It is possible that accuracy was reduced by the small size of the sample.

CDR3 regions were amplified by Arm-PCR using iRepertoire HTBI primers to build TCR beta libraries. TCRdb fed the multiplex PCR reads into MiXCR, producing one record per CDR3 protein. This table has fewer than 450,000 distinct CDR3 sequences, 20% to 30% appearing once. The length of the CDR3 is 14 residues. The V end lost 0 bases, the J end lost 0 bases, and 5 bases lay between the germline ends. Looked up from germline, CDR1 is SGHAT and CDR2 is FQNNGV. This chain connects TRBV11-2 to TRBJ1-1, with D unclear. The sample in question was peripheral blood mononuclear cells (PBMCs), obtained when the disease was refractory, from a patient treated with antithyroid drugs. The sequence was obtained from a female donor with Graves disease. The CDR3 loop is CASSLEGMNTEAFF. The CDR3 coding sequence is TGTGCCAGCAGCTTAGAAGGCATGAACACTGAAGCTTTCTTT.